Listed here are 9 T cell receptor beta chains from one sample, sequenced in a study of blood T cell repertoires in COVID-19. Assay: immunoSEQ multiplex PCR; the TCRdb copy retains only in-frame clones and omits some. The data hold about 260,000 clones, with roughly 84% observed a single time. Sequences were obtained from peripheral blood. These receptors all come from a human donor in a cohort sampled during active COVID-19.

This clone showed up just a few times. This rearrangement joins TRBV9 to TRBJ2-2; TRBD1 might be the D (5 bases). In germline, CDR1 is SGDLS, CDR2 YYNGEE. The CDR3 runs 15 residues. With 4 bases removed from V and 5 bases from J, the gap between germline ends came to 15 bases. The CDR3 sequence: CASSPWTINTGELFF. As DNA, the CDR3 is TGTGCCAGCAGCCCCTGGACAATTAATACCGGGGAGCTGTTTTTT.

V gene TRBV25-1 combines with J gene TRBJ2-7; 7 bases are shared with TRBD2. The CDR3 runs to 17 residues. J was trimmed by 2 bases and V by 4 bases; bases with no gene match: 14. Germline lookup yields CDR1 MGHDK and CDR2 SYGVNS. CDR3 bases: TGTGCCAGCAGTGTTCCGGTAGGGGCTAGCGGTCCCTACGAGCAGTACTTC. Amino acid sequence: CASSVPVGASGPYEQYF.

The J gene is TRBJ1-2, the V gene TRBV5-1, with no clear D. Germline loops: CDR1 SGHRS, CDR2 YFSETQ. CDR3 length equals 15 residues. V lost 0 bases to trimming and J lost 1 base, with 10 bases between them. The CDR3 DNA is TGCGCCAGCAGCTTGGACGGAGGGAATAACTATGGCTACACCTTC. Translated: CASSLDGGNNYGYTF.

The chain is built from TRBV15 and TRBJ2-1; a possible D gene is TRBD2 (6 bases). The V end was cut by 6 bases, the J end by 9 bases, with 18 bases between. CDR1 and CDR2 from the germline V gene are LNHNV and YYDKDF (reference sequence). The CDR3 has 14 residues. The CDR3 DNA reads as TGTGCCACCAGTATGGAGGGACCAGACGGTGAGCAGTTCTTC. This translates into CATSMEGPDGEQFF.

The chain has TRBV7-9 and TRBJ2-2; a possible D gene is TRBD1 (6 bases). The CDR3 runs 16 residues. V lost 2 bases, J lost 0 bases, and 10 bases lay in between. From germline, CDR1 is SEHNR and CDR2 FQNEAQ (reference sequence). The CDR3 reads CASSLRGTTNTGELFF. CDR3 sequence (DNA): TGTGCCAGCAGCTTAAGGGGGACAACGAACACCGGGGAGCTGTTTTTT. The full variable domain, completed using reference TRBV7-9 and TRBJ2-2, is DTGVSQNPRHKITKRGQNVTFRCDPISEHNRLYWYRQTLGQGPEFLTYFQNEAQLEKSRLLSDRFSAERPKGSFSTLEIQRTEQGDSAMYLCASSLRGTTNTGELFFGEGSRLTVL.

V usage is TRBV6-5 and J usage is TRBJ1-2; D is uncertain. Deletions cut 5 bases from V and 2 bases from J, with 9 bases between. This CDR3 has 13 amino acids. Per the germline V gene, CDR1 is MNHEY and CDR2 is SVGAGI. CDR3 sequence (DNA): TGTGCCAGCAGTACCCCTACCAACTATGGCTACACCTTC. It encodes CASSTPTNYGYTF.

The chain carries TRBV24-1 and TRBJ2-7; D perhaps matches TRBD1 (5 bases). From germline, CDR1 is KGHDR and CDR2 SFDVKD. This CDR3 is 13 amino acids long. Trimming removed 0 bases from V and 5 bases from J, with 7 bases in between. This chain's CDR3 is CATSDLPGNEQYF. Written as DNA, the CDR3 is TGTGCCACCAGTGATTTGCCAGGGAACGAGCAGTACTTC.

This clone was observed a single time. The CDR3: CASSGGFSSPDTQYF. CDR3 DNA: TGTGCCAGCAGTGGGGGGTTCTCCTCCCCAGATACGCAGTATTTT. The chain recombines TRBV28 with TRBJ2-3, with D maybe TRBD2 (6 bases). The CDR3 consists of 15 residues. The germline V gene encodes CDR1 MDHEN and CDR2 SYDVKM. Trimming pared 5 bases from V and 4 bases from J, leaving 16 bases between.

This clone was seen a single time. J is TRBJ1-5 and V is TRBV28; maybe TRBD1 (5 bases). The CDR3 sequence is 15 residues long. The V and J ends lost 3 bases and 6 bases respectively, with 15 bases between them. Per germline, CDR1 MDHEN and CDR2 SYDVKM. The CDR3 DNA reads TGTGCCAGCAGTTTCGGCAGGGCTAAAGTTCAGCCCCAGCATTTT. Translated, it gives CASSFGRAKVQPQHF. Based on the CDR3 plus reference TRBV28 and TRBJ1-5, the full variable domain is DVKVTQSSRYLVKRTGEKVFLECVQDMDHENMFWYRQDPGLGLRLIYFSYDVKMKEKGDIPEGYSVSREKKERFSLILESASTNQTSMYLCASSFGRAKVQPQHFGDGTRLSIL.